The present T cell receptor (beta chain) was sequenced within a study of memory CD8 T cells in hepatitis C reinfection (dated by TCRdb to 2016 to 2017). In the study overall: Of the five donors, three spontaneously resolved two consecutive HCV infections, and two cleared a primary infection but developed chronic infection after reinfection. HCV reinfection was defined as a positive HCV RNA test following two negative tests taken at least 60 days apart. Late or post reinfection samples were obtained 12 to 24 weeks after detection of reinfection. In four to six donors, the study followed the TCR beta repertoire of virus-specific CD8 T cells over time through an HCV reinfection episode. Roughly five reinfection cases with stored pre-reinfection samples were identified between the late 2000s and the early 2010s. Participants who had resolved a prior HCV infection were followed every 3 months in the reinfection study. Study-wide conclusions, independent of this receptor: Because only a few donors were included, definitive conclusions about public clonotypes linked to secondary clearance could not be reached by the study.

A note on this clone: Its binding antigen is unknown. Qualities for individual bases were not recorded, and no much larger clone is one base off.

The sample's time point label, decoded: late/post reinfection, 12 to 24 weeks after detection. Sorted cells were sequenced directly ex vivo, without in vitro expansion prior to TCR sequencing. The donors, who were people who inject drugs, were enrolled in the Montreal Acute Hepatitis C Cohort Study (HEPCO) in Canada. As controls, total naive CD8 T cells were sorted as viable CD3+ CD8+ CD45RO- cells from two donors at all three reinfection time points. Before sorting, cryopreserved peripheral blood mononuclear cells were thawed and used as the source for purifying CD8 T cells. The MACS CD8+ T cell Isolation Kit was used to enrich CD8 T cells by negative selection. Cells were sorted on a BD FACSAria II sorter running FACSDiva software, and FlowJo was used to analyze the data. Sequences LNHDA (CDR1) and SQIVND (CDR2) are obtained from the germline V gene (reference sequence). V loses 1 base at its end and J loses 2 bases; junction bases beyond the gene matches: 3. Inclusive of the bounding cysteine and phenylalanine, the CDR3 is 15 residues long. The DNA shown is the 45-base CDR3, in frame from base 1.

Receptors were amplified or captured by the immunoSEQ multiplex PCR assay. Genomic DNA was extracted from sorted cells, and the TCR beta V, D and J regions were sequenced by Adaptive Biotechnologies' automated high-throughput method. A two-step, bias-controlled multiplex PCR was used to amplify the CDR3 regions. An Illumina instrument was used to sequence the amplified TCR beta libraries. From the authors' description of their analysis: The demultiplexed reads were processed to cut down on amplification and sequencing bias, and the IMGT database was used to assign CDR3 sequences to gene families. ImmunoSEQ software version 2.0 was used to analyze the repertoire data. Clonotype lists were filtered to remove out-of-frame sequences as well as sequences containing stop codons in the CDR3. Any clonotype with a frequency under 0.01% was left out, since that frequency corresponded to less than one cell. Richness was calculated by dividing observed richness by the number of input cells, and evenness was calculated by dividing Shannon entropy by the log of observed richness. To measure repertoire diversity and how similar the repertoire was between time points, Simpson diversity and Morisita-Horn overlap indices were applied. Clonotypes were categorized as dominant (>1%), sub-dominant (0.5-0.99%), low abundance (0.1-0.49%) or lowest abundance (<0.1%). A germline index was derived by subtracting total nucleotide additions from total CDR3 length and dividing the result by total CDR3 length. As stored in TCRdb, this immuneACCESS dataset retains in-frame rearrangements with V and J assigned. A fraction of the clones does not appear; measured against another copy, unresolved V genes explain less than half of the discrepancy, and the remainder lacks a known reason. For V, J and clone size, that table is used; D and trimming come from the DNA. The sample table lists around 45,000 clones, nearly 90% of them with a count of one. The ten top clones hold around 0.7% of the sample.

The receptor was isolated from a young man with hepatitis C virus infection. In this chain, TRBV19 is recombined with TRBJ2-3, with TRBD2 identical over 7 junction bases. Specimen: naive CD8+ T cells sorted from blood. The cell subset or site label on this specimen signifies: total naive CD8+CD45RO- T cells. In nucleotide form, the sequence is TGTGCCAGTAGTATAGGACTAGCCTACACAGATACGCAGTATTTT. It translates as CASSIGLAYTDTQYF. The CDR3, completed at both ends by the reference TRBV19 and TRBJ2-3 genes, gives the full variable domain DGGITQSPKYLFRKEGQNVTLSCEQNLNHDAMYWYRQDPGQGLRLIYYSQIVNDFQKGDIAEGYSVSREKKESFPLTVTSAQKNPTAFYLCASSIGLAYTDTQYFGPGTRLTVL.